These 15 T cell receptor beta chains were all obtained from the same sample, sequenced in a study of CD8+CD57+ T cells in acquired aplastic anemia. Whoever was chosen for sequencing had shown CD8+CD57+ cell expansion by flow cytometry. Genomic DNA, the template, was used for profiling of the TCR beta VDJ and CDR3. TCRdb re-analysed the reads in MiXCR, keeping a single row per CDR3 protein. The data show about 470,000 distinct CDR3 sequences, with around a third seen just once and less than 1% held by the top ten. Specimen: sorted CD4+, CD8+, or CD8+CD57+ T cells (not recorded which) from PBMCs. The receptor source for this set is a human donor with aplastic anemia.

This clonotype was seen only a few times. CDR3 loop: CASSYSGLAGVDYEQYF. The CDR3 DNA reads as TGTGCCAGCAGTTACTCTGGACTAGCGGGAGTGGATTACGAGCAGTACTTC. The V call is TRBV6-6, the J call TRBJ2-7; TRBD2 agrees at 13 bases. Germline V gene data show CDR1 as MNHNY and CDR2 as SVGAGI (reference sequence). CDR3 length: 17 residues. After removal of 0 bases from V and 4 bases from J, the junction contained 6 bases not matched to a gene.

The chain has TRBV9 and TRBJ1-3; D gene ambiguous. This CDR3 spans 13 amino acids. Germline V lookup: CDR1 SGDLS, CDR2 YYNGEE. V lost 5 bases and J lost 2, with 8 bases in between. CDR3 sequence (DNA): TGTGCCAGCAGGGGCATCCCTGGAAACACCATATATTTT. Amino acid sequence: CASRGIPGNTIYF. The full variable domain, in which reference TRBV9 and TRBJ1-3 provide the parts outside the CDR3, is DSGVTQTPKHLITATGQRVTLRCSPRSGDLSVYWYQQSLDQGLQFLIQYYNGEERAKGNILERFSAQQFPDLHSELNLSSLELGDSALYFCASRGIPGNTIYFGEGSWLTVV.

On this clonotype: A read error may be the cause here, since a much bigger clone is one base away. This chain links TRBV7-3 with TRBJ1-1; unclear D gene. The V end was cut by 2 bases, the J end by 2 bases, with 6 bases between. The CDR3 spans 13 residues. In germline, CDR1 is SGHTA, CDR2 FQGTGA. The CDR3 is CASSLCTNTEAFF. The CDR3 nucleotides read TGTGCCAGCAGCTTATGTACCAACACTGAAGCTTTCTTT.

This clonotype has a handful of counts. V gene TRBV25-1 combines with J gene TRBJ1-2, with D possibly being TRBD1 (6 bases). Germline loops: CDR1 MGHDK, CDR2 SYGVNS. V gave up 6 bases and J gave up 5 bases, with 16 bases separating them. The CDR3 has 14 amino acids. The CDR3 is CASRGPGGGYGYTF. The CDR3 bases are TGTGCCAGCAGAGGCCCGGGGGGCGGGTATGGCTACACCTTC.

This clonotype was found a few times. The V and J genes are TRBV27 and TRBJ2-7, with D unresolved. V lost 2 bases, J lost 0 bases, and 14 bases lay in between. CDR1 is MNHEY, CDR2 SMNVEV, per germline (reference sequence). The CDR3 consists of 16 residues. The CDR3 DNA is TGTGCCAGCAGTTTAGGGGTGGACGGTGGCTCCTACGAGCAGTACTTC. It encodes CASSLGVDGGSYEQYF.

The chain uses TRBV6-4 and TRBJ1-4, with a weak D call TRBD1 (5 bases). The CDR3 loop spans 15 amino acids. Trimming removed 5 bases from V and 0 bases from J, with 10 bases in between. The germline V gene has CDR1 MRHNA and CDR2 SNTAGT. CDR3 DNA: TGTGCCAGCAGTCAGGGCTTTGCAACTAATGAAAAACTGTTTTTT. Encoded protein: CASSQGFATNEKLFF.

This clonotype was seen only a few times. The CDR3 spells CASSLLSHGSGNTIYF. CDR3 coding DNA: TGCGCCAGCAGCTTGCTATCCCATGGCTCTGGAAACACCATATATTTT. The chain has TRBV5-1 and TRBJ1-3; D is unresolved. Per germline, CDR1 SGHRS and CDR2 YFSETQ. V lost 1 base, J lost 0 bases, and 11 bases lay in between. The CDR3 is 16 residues long.

Turning to this clonotype: This may arise from a read error, as a much more abundant clone is one base away. The chain carries TRBV12-3 or TRBV12-4 and TRBJ1-2; D remains unclear. Deletions cut 3 bases from V and 3 bases from J, with 8 bases between. This CDR3 has 13 amino acids. The DNA for the CDR3 is TGTGCCAGCAGTTTGCGGCTGGACTATGGCTACACCTTC. Its translation is CASSLRLDYGYTF.

This clonotype was seen at least ten times. J is TRBJ2-7 and V is TRBV7-2, with TRBD2 matching over 7 bases. Germline CDR1 reads SGHTA; CDR2 reads FQGNSA. V gave up 5 bases and J gave up 6 bases; unmatched junction bases: 10. This CDR3 has 14 amino acids. The CDR3 DNA reads TGTGCCAGCAGCCCCGGGGGGTCCCCCAGCGAGCAGTACTTC. This gives the protein CASSPGGSPSEQYF.

V usage is TRBV27 and J usage is TRBJ1-6; D gene unclear. Germline CDR1 MNHEY, CDR2 SMNVEV (reference sequence). This CDR3 has 15 amino acids. V shed 5 bases and J shed 9 bases, with 17 bases lying between them. CDR3 DNA sequence: TGTGCCAGCAGTGACTCGTCCGACATCAGTTCACCCCTCCACTTT. Protein sequence: CASSDSSDISSPLHF.

The chain joins TRBV6-5 to TRBJ2-5; a possible D gene is TRBD1 (5 bases). Trimming removed 2 bases at V and 2 bases at J, with 12 bases between. The CDR3 is 15 residues long. CDR1 is MNHEY and CDR2 is SVGAGI in the germline V gene. The CDR3 spells CASSYRGWAQETQYF. DNA of the CDR3: TGTGCCAGCAGTTACAGGGGATGGGCACAAGAGACCCAGTACTTC.

Note on this clonotype: A read error is likely, as this CDR3 ends without the conserved phenylalanine or tryptophan. V is TRBV29-1 and J is TRBJ1-2; no clear D. V lost 4 bases to trimming and J lost 2 bases, with 11 bases between them. The CDR3 is 13 residues long. Germline CDR1 and CDR2: SQVTM and ANQGSEA. The CDR3: CSVGGRQNYGYTL. The CDR3 nucleotides are TGCAGCGTTGGCGGCAGGCAGAACTATGGCTACACCCTC.

This clonotype was counted many times. The J gene is TRBJ2-3, the V gene TRBV7-9, with 9 bases identical to TRBD2. There are 12 residues in the CDR3. Germline assignment: CDR1 SEHNR and CDR2 FQNEAQ (reference sequence). Trimming cost V 5 bases and J 9 bases; bases outside gene matches: 3. CDR3 sequence: CASSETSGTQYF. As DNA, the CDR3 is TGTGCCAGCAGCGAGACTAGCGGAACGCAGTATTTT. The full variable domain, completed using reference TRBV7-9 and TRBJ2-3, is DTGVSQNPRHKITKRGQNVTFRCDPISEHNRLYWYRQTLGQGPEFLTYFQNEAQLEKSRLLSDRFSAERPKGSFSTLEIQRTEQGDSAMYLCASSETSGTQYFGPGTRLTVL.

The chain recombines TRBV7-3 with TRBJ1-5; D not certain. The CDR3 totals 16 residues. Trimming stripped 3 bases from V and 5 bases from J, with 17 bases between. Germline V lookup: CDR1 SGHTA, CDR2 FQGTGA. The CDR3 region has the DNA TGTGCCAGCAGCTTCACCGGGAGGGTGGCCGATCAGCCCCAGCATTTT. As protein: CASSFTGRVADQPQHF.

The rearrangement uses TRBV2 and TRBJ2-7; no clear D gene. Between the trimmed V and J ends, which lost 6 bases and 3 bases, there was a span of 15 bases. The CDR3 has 14 amino acids. The germline CDR1 and CDR2 sequences are SNHLY and FYNNEI. The CDR3 here is CASSLDRSDYEQYF. For the CDR3, the DNA is TGTGCCAGCAGCTTAGATCGTTCCGACTACGAGCAGTACTTC.